The 24 T cell receptor beta chains below come from one sample, sequenced in a study of blood T cell repertoires in COVID-19. TCRdb keeps only in-frame clones here, not all; method: immunoSEQ multiplex PCR. The sample consists of some 150,000 clones, 75% to 85% of them appearing once. The sample consisted of PBMCs or T cells enriched from blood (not recorded which). These receptors were obtained from a man aged 45 to 65 who had recovered from COVID-19.

The CDR3 loop is CASSQDQGAYYEQYF. The CDR3 region has the DNA TGCGCCAGCAGCCAAGACCAGGGGGCGTATTACGAGCAGTACTTC. The chain combines TRBV4-1 with TRBJ2-7; TRBD1 aligns across 8 bases. Germline V CDR1 and CDR2: MGHRA, YSYEKL. CDR3 length: 15 residues. Trimming cost V 0 bases and J 4 bases; bases outside gene matches: 5.

The rearrangement joins TRBV9 to TRBJ2-1; 11 bases match TRBD2. CDR3 length: 14 amino acids. Germline loops: CDR1 SGDLS, CDR2 YYNGEE. J lost 9 bases, V lost 5 bases, and 7 bases had no gene match. CDR3 DNA: TGTGCCAGCAGTCTAGCGGGGGGTGAGGGTGAGCAGTTCTTC. Its translation is CASSLAGGEGEQFF.

The chain recombines TRBV20-1 with TRBJ1-6; TRBD1 might be the D (5 bases). V lost 2 bases and J lost 19, with 15 bases in between. This CDR3 comprises 11 residues. The germline V gene encodes CDR1 DFQATT and CDR2 SNEGSKA (reference sequence). DNA of the CDR3: TGCAGTGCTAGAACCGGGACTGAGGATCACTTT. It yields the protein CSARTGTEDHF.

This sequence joins TRBV6-5 and TRBJ1-2; 8 positions agree with TRBD1. CDR1 and CDR2 from the germline V gene are MNHEY and SVGAGI. The CDR3 spans 14 residues. The V segment lost 5 bases and the J segment 4 bases; nucleotides outside the gene matches: 6. CDR3 in DNA: TGTGCCAGCAGTCAGGACAGGGTCGTCTATGGCTACACCTTC. This codes for CASSQDRVVYGYTF.

The CDR3 nucleotides read TGTGCCAGCAGCCAAGGAGGGGGCACTCAGCCCCAGCATTTT. This translates into CASSQGGGTQPQHF. The chain combines TRBV2 with TRBJ1-5, with TRBD1 identical over 7 bases. Unmatched junction bases numbered 8, after V lost 6 bases and J lost 6 bases. The CDR3 is 14 residues long. Germline V gene lookup returns CDR1 SNHLY and CDR2 FYNNEI.

The chain combines TRBV27 with TRBJ1-1; tentatively, D is TRBD1 (6 bases). V was pared by 5 bases and J by 5 bases, with 15 bases between. The CDR3 covers 14 residues. Germline CDR1 and CDR2: MNHEY and SMNVEV (reference sequence). The CDR3 reads CASSVGQPGTEAFF. The CDR3 DNA reads as TGTGCCAGCAGTGTCGGACAGCCGGGGACTGAAGCTTTCTTT.

The genes are TRBV6-5 and TRBJ2-5; D is perhaps TRBD1 (5 bases). This CDR3 has 13 residues. V gave up 8 bases and J gave up 1 base, with 11 bases separating them. Germline-derived CDR1 and CDR2 are MNHEY and SVGAGI. The CDR3 protein is CASGRVPQETQYF. In DNA form, the CDR3 reads TGTGCCAGCGGCAGGGTACCCCAAGAGACCCAGTACTTC.

The rearrangement links TRBV27 to TRBJ1-6; 7 positions match TRBD1. Trimming at V came to 2 bases and at J to 4 bases, leaving 2 bases not matched to a gene. CDR3 length: 15 residues. CDR1 is MNHEY, CDR2 SMNVEV, per germline (reference sequence). The DNA of the CDR3 is TGTGCCAGCAGTTTAAGGGGACAGTATAATTCACCCCTCCACTTT. The encoded protein is CASSLRGQYNSPLHF.

This chain joins TRBV15 and TRBJ1-4, with D perhaps TRBD1 (6 bases). The V end lost 4 bases, the J end lost 4 bases, and 16 bases lay between the germline ends. This CDR3 spans 16 amino acids. CDR1 and CDR2 (germline): LNHNV, YYDKDF (reference sequence). The CDR3: CATSKRMGAHNEKLFF. CDR3 in DNA: TGTGCCACCAGCAAACGAATGGGGGCGCATAATGAAAAACTGTTTTTT.

The chain uses TRBV2 and TRBJ1-5; D is unclear. In germline, CDR1 is SNHLY, CDR2 FYNNEI. The V gene lost 3 bases and the J gene lost 0 bases, with 12 bases spanning the gap. The CDR3 is made up of 16 amino acids. The CDR3 nucleotides are TGTGCCAGCAGTGACCAACAGCCGTATAGCAATCAGCCCCAGCATTTT. Translation: CASSDQQPYSNQPQHF. Filled out from reference TRBV2 and TRBJ1-5, the complete variable domain reads EPEVTQTPSHQVTQMGQEVILRCVPISNHLYFYWYRQILGQKVEFLVSFYNNEISEKSEIFDDQFSVERPDGSNFTLKIRSTKLEDSAMYFCASSDQQPYSNQPQHFGDGTRLSIL.

Remarks on this clone: Other nucleotide sequences in the sample specify the same CDR3. The rearrangement links TRBV30 to TRBJ2-3, with 8 bases that match TRBD1. CDR3 length: 15 residues. J was trimmed by 0 bases and V by 1 base; bases with no gene match: 3. Germline values: CDR1 GTSNPN, CDR2 SVGIG (reference sequence). For the CDR3, the DNA is TGTGCCTGGAGTGCCGGGACAGGAAGCACAGATACGCAGTATTTT. This sequence encodes CAWSAGTGSTDTQYF.

In its sample, this clone was seen once. This chain connects TRBV10-2 to TRBJ2-1; 9 positions match TRBD2. Germline CDR1 reads WSHSY; CDR2 reads SAAADI. The CDR3 length is 18 residues. V gave up 11 bases and J gave up 0 bases; unmatched junction bases: 17. CDR3 sequence (DNA): TGCGCCCGCGGGGGGACTCGCGGGGGGGCTCTCTCCTACAATGAGCAGTTCTTC. Its translation is CARGGTRGGALSYNEQFF.

J is TRBJ2-3 and V is TRBV6-5; 9 bases align to TRBD2. The CDR3 is 15 amino acids. In germline, CDR1 is MNHEY, CDR2 SVGAGI. The trim removed 6 bases at V and 1 base at J, leaving 5 bases unmatched. CDR3 protein: CASSAGGYGTDTQYF. CDR3 nucleotide sequence: TGTGCCAGCAGCGCGGGGGGGTACGGCACAGATACGCAGTATTTT.

The chain recombines TRBV12-3 or TRBV12-4 with TRBJ2-1; D gene uncertain. Trimming took 2 bases from V and 12 from J, leaving 14 bases between them. CDR3 size: 13 residues. CDR3: CASSLSSEVGQFF. CDR3 in DNA: TGTGCCAGCAGTTTATCTTCCGAGGTAGGGCAGTTCTTC.

This clone was counted a few times. The same CDR3 arises from other DNA sequences in this sample as well. The CDR3 nucleotides read TGTGCCAGCAGGCCCAGAGGGAGCTCCTACAATGAGCAGTTCTTC. This encodes CASRPRGSSYNEQFF. The chain uses TRBV2 and TRBJ2-1, with D possibly being TRBD2 (5 bases). V lost 6 bases to trimming and J lost 0 bases, with 12 bases between them. Germline V gene data show CDR1 as SNHLY and CDR2 as FYNNEI. This CDR3 is 15 amino acids long.

The V gene is TRBV5-1, the J gene TRBJ1-2; 9 bases match TRBD1. The CDR3 spans 18 residues. Germline values: CDR1 SGHRS, CDR2 YFSETQ. V trimming: 3 bases; J trimming: 2 bases; junction bases outside the gene matches: 14. The CDR3 here is CASSWGAGTGRLNYGYTF. Here the CDR3 DNA reads TGCGCCAGCAGCTGGGGCGCCGGGACAGGGAGATTGAACTATGGCTACACCTTC.

This clone appeared once. This rearrangement joins TRBV5-1 to TRBJ1-1; no definite D call. This CDR3 contains 15 residues. Germline CDR1 reads SGHRS; CDR2 reads YFSETQ. V lost 0 bases and J 1 base, leaving 10 bases between the germline ends. The CDR3 sequence: CASSLVGLQNTEAFF. CDR3 nucleotides: TGCGCCAGCAGCTTGGTTGGCCTCCAGAACACTGAAGCTTTCTTT.

This clone was seen a handful of times. The rearrangement uses TRBV6-6 and TRBJ2-7; 7 bases map to TRBD1. The CDR3 runs to 14 residues. The trim removed 2 bases at V and 1 base at J, leaving 2 bases unmatched. Looked up from germline, CDR1 is MNHNY and CDR2 is SVGAGI (reference sequence). CDR3: CASSYGTESYEQYF. Written as DNA, the CDR3 is TGTGCCAGCAGTTACGGGACAGAATCCTACGAGCAGTACTTC.

The rearrangement joins TRBV2 to TRBJ1-2; 10 positions match TRBD1. Germline V gene lookup returns CDR1 SNHLY and CDR2 FYNNEI. The CDR3 consists of 15 residues. With V trimmed by 6 bases and J by 1 base, 5 bases remained unmatched. The CDR3 nucleotides read TGTGCCAGCAGAGCCGGGACAGGGGATAACTATGGCTACACCTTC. It yields the protein CASRAGTGDNYGYTF.

Only one count was recorded for this clone. The chain's CDR3 is CASSSDRLSYEQYF. Written as DNA, the CDR3 is TGTGCCAGCAGTTCAGACAGGTTGTCCTACGAGCAGTACTTC. This chain uses TRBV27 with TRBJ2-7, with D possibly matching TRBD1 (6 bases). Germline V gene sequence: CDR1 MNHEY, CDR2 SMNVEV (reference sequence). This CDR3 region has 14 residues. With 4 bases removed from V and 1 base from J, the gap between germline ends came to 11 bases.

V is TRBV18 and J is TRBJ2-5; D remains ambiguous. With 0 bases removed from V and 0 bases from J, the gap between germline ends came to 8 bases. CDR3 length: 15 residues. Looked up from germline, CDR1 is KGHSH and CDR2 is LQKENI. The chain's CDR3 is CASSPPTRYQETQYF. CDR3 sequence (DNA): TGTGCCAGCTCACCACCGACCAGGTACCAAGAGACCCAGTACTTC.

The gene calls are TRBV5-1 and TRBJ2-5, with 15 bases matching TRBD2. The CDR3 sequence is 16 residues long. V lost 4 bases, J lost 5 bases, and 6 bases stayed unmatched. The germline V gene encodes CDR1 SGHRS and CDR2 YFSETQ. CDR3 in amino acids: CASSAGLAGGRETQYF. The CDR3 DNA sequence: TGCGCCAGCAGCGCCGGACTAGCGGGGGGGCGGGAGACCCAGTACTTC.

The J gene is TRBJ1-2, the V gene TRBV6-5; D is uncertain. The V end lost 6 bases, the J end lost 8 bases, and 13 bases lay between the germline ends. In germline, CDR1 is MNHEY, CDR2 SVGAGI. The CDR3 covers 12 residues. Written as DNA, the CDR3 is TGTGCCAGCAGGCGGGAGACCTTGGGCTACACCTTC. Protein: CASRRETLGYTF.

This clone came up once. V and J are TRBV27 and TRBJ2-7, with 7 bases identical to TRBD1. Trimming took 4 bases from V and 2 from J; bases not matched to a gene: 8. The length of the CDR3 is 15 residues. CDR1 MNHEY and CDR2 SMNVEV come from the germline V gene (reference sequence). The CDR3 protein is CASSSYRGPTYEQYF. The CDR3 DNA reads as TGTGCCAGCAGTTCGTACAGGGGACCCACCTACGAGCAGTACTTC.